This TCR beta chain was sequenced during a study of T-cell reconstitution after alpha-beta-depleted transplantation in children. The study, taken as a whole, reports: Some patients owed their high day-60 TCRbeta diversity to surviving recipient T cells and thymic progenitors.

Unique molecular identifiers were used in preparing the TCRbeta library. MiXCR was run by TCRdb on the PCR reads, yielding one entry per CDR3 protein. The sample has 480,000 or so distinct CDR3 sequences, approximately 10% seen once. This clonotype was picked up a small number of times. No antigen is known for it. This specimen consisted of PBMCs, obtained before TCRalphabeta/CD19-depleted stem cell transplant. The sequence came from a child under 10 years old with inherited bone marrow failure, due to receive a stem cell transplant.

CDR3 coding DNA: TGTGCCAGCAGTTCGGGACTGGCTAATGAGCAGTTCTTC. It yields the protein CASSSGLANEQFF. The V and J genes are TRBV27 and TRBJ2-1; TRBD2 is a possible D gene (6 bases). Germline loops: CDR1 MNHEY, CDR2 SMNVEV (reference sequence). CDR3 length equals 13 residues. Trimming left V 4 bases short and J 7 bases short, with 11 bases between.